A selection of T cell receptor beta chains follows, all from one sample in a study of cytomegalovirus exposure and HLA in healthy donors. TCRdb keeps only in-frame clones here, not all; method: immunoSEQ multiplex PCR. The sample shows some 150,000 clones, over 70% of them seen only once. The sequencing sample was made of PBMCs. The receptor set was obtained from a man aged 25-40 years in good health and CMV-seronegative. Each CDR3 is given with its conserved first and last residue. The D gene is left open where the match is weak. Expanded clones get a size class; other rows say once, few or many, or leave the size out.

TRBJ2-7	.	.	TRBV5-1	CASSLLGRQVLGSYEQYF	TGCGCCAGCAGCTTGTTGGGGCGACAGGTACTAGGCTCCTACGAGCAGTACTTC
TRBJ2-7	once	TRBD2	TRBV10-3	CAISGTSGVSSYEQYF	TGTGCCATCAGTGGGACTAGCGGAGTTAGCTCCTACGAGCAGTACTTC
TRBJ2-7	few	.	TRBV7-2	CASSLEGPSYEQYF	TGTGCCAGCAGCTTAGAGGGGCCCTCCTACGAGCAGTACTTC
TRBJ1-1	.	.	TRBV9	CASSAGVAPGLGDTEAFF	TGTGCCAGCAGCGCAGGCGTTGCACCGGGACTGGGGGACACTGAAGCTTTCTTT
TRBJ1-2	.	TRBD1	TRBV10-3	CAISSTGTGEGYTF	TGTGCCATCAGTTCTACTGGGACAGGGGAAGGCTACACCTTC
TRBJ1-1	.	.	TRBV7-2	CASSYNRDTEAFF	TGTGCCAGCAGCTACAACCGGGACACTGAAGCTTTCTTT
TRBJ2-5	.	.	TRBV6-6	CASRLRVLETQYF	TGTGCCAGCAGACTCAGGGTTTTGGAGACCCAGTACTTC
TRBJ1-1	.	.	TRBV2	CASGRGETEAFF	TGTGCCAGCGGCCGGGGTGAAACTGAAGCTTTCTTT
TRBJ2-3	.	TRBD2	TRBV4-3	CASSRGTSGNADTQYF	TGCGCCAGCAGCCGCGGGACTAGCGGGAACGCAGATACGCAGTATTTT
TRBJ2-7	.	.	TRBV18	CASSPGRWYEQYF	TGTGCCAGCTCACCGGGGCGGTGGTACGAGCAGTACTTC
TRBJ1-5	.	.	TRBV28	CASSLWEGGNQPQHF	TGTGCCAGCAGTTTATGGGAAGGGGGCAATCAGCCCCAGCATTTT
TRBJ1-1	.	.	TRBV6-5	CASSYTAMNTEAFF	TGTGCCAGCAGTTACACAGCCATGAACACTGAAGCTTTCTTT
TRBJ2-7	.	TRBD1	TRBV29-1	CSVEEAGTGIHEQYF	TGCAGCGTTGAAGAGGCCGGGACAGGGATTCACGAGCAGTACTTC
TRBJ1-5	.	.	TRBV5-4	CASRHDRTYQPQNF	TGTGCCAGCAGACATGACAGGACCTATCAGCCCCAGAATTTT
TRBJ2-2	.	.	TRBV19	CASSIHPNTGELFF	TGTGCCAGTAGTATTCATCCGAACACCGGGGAGCTGTTTTTT
TRBJ2-5	.	.	TRBV18	CASSPGPQETQYF	TGTGCCAGCTCACCAGGGCCGCAAGAGACCCAGTACTTC
TRBJ2-7	.	.	TRBV25-1	CASSDPASQSSYYEQYF	TGTGCCAGCAGTGACCCCGCGAGCCAATCAAGCTACTACGAGCAGTACTTC
TRBJ1-1	.	.	TRBV7-9	CSSSWAEGEAFF	TGTTCCAGCAGCTGGGCGGAGGGCGAAGCTTTCTTT